The subject of this entry is one TCR beta chain. Its antigen is unknown. Base quality data are lacking; no much larger clone is found one base away. Genomic DNA was extracted from sorted cells for sequencing of the TCRbeta CDR3 region. TCRbeta CDR3 regions were sequenced using the immunoSEQ Assay. Sourced from immuneACCESS, this table was stored by TCRdb with only in-frame sequences that have V and J called. A share of the clones is absent; for the studies checked, an unresolved V gene accounts for under half, and the remainder has no known explanation. This sample has some 43,000 clones in its table, and 80% to 90% of those were observed once. The top ten constitute under 40% of the sample. Patients with a history of autoimmune disease or receiving systemic immunosuppression were excluded from the trial. Peripheral blood for TCR sequencing was collected from all dose cohorts at baseline, on cycle 4 day 1, and on cycle 7 day 1. The samples were drawn from a first-in-human, open-label, multicenter phase I dose-escalation trial of ivuxolimab. The trial enrolled adults with locally advanced or metastatic head and neck squamous cell, hepatocellular, melanoma or renal cell carcinoma. Before TCR sequencing, CD4+ T cells and CD8+ T cells were sorted from peripheral blood as separate populations.

The CDR1 and CDR2 encoded by the germline V gene are SNHLY and FYNNEI. V drops 5 bases and J drops 4 bases, leaving 6 bases in between. The CDR3 sequence holds 11 residues, the cysteine and phenylalanine included. The DNA shown is the 33-base CDR3, in frame from base 1. The sample originates from a study of OX40 agonist ivuxolimab in advanced cancers. Some background on the complete study: Ivuxolimab was an agonistic, fully human IgG2 monoclonal antibody directed against OX40 (CD134), a costimulatory receptor. Intravenous ivuxolimab was administered to patients every 2 weeks at six dose levels: 0.01, 0.1, 0.3, 1.5, 3 and 10 mg/kg. Of the roughly 52 dose-escalation patients, hepatocellular carcinoma was present in around 20, melanoma in some 15, renal cell carcinoma in 9 and head and neck cancer in 9. In the dose-escalation cohort, 70% to 85% of patients were male, and the mean age was around 60 years, with a range of roughly 20 to 80. Patients were allowed to have had prior anti-PD-1, anti-PD-L1 or anti-CTLA-4 therapy, and approximately 40% of the dose-escalation patients had been treated with checkpoint inhibitors. Partial responses occurred in three dose-escalation patients, of whom one had hepatocellular carcinoma and two had cutaneous melanoma. The purpose of peripheral TCRbeta sequencing was to test whether ivuxolimab changed TCR sequence diversity and led to clonal T-cell expansion. The paper reports the monotherapy dose-escalation portion (N ≈ 50 patients) of the phase I ivuxolimab trial.

Summary of the overall study and its limitations: The antigen specificity of the peripheral T cells that underwent clonal expansion was not determined. At doses from 0.1 to 3.0 mg/kg, clonal expansion was seen in both CD4+ and CD8+ blood T cells between baseline and week 6. After ivuxolimab, expanded clones were on average more numerous among CD8+ T cells than among CD4+ T cells. Partial responders in the 0.1-3.0 mg/kg groups had among the lowest normalized peripheral clonal expansion, especially among CD8+ T cells. Low levels of normalized T-cell clonal expansion were also seen in some patients who did not respond.

The sequence was collected from an adult with an advanced solid tumor such as melanoma, head and neck, liver or kidney cancer. The sequencing used CD4+ or CD8+ T cells sorted from blood, collected in a trial of the OX40 agonist ivuxolimab. Here the chain combines TRBV2 and TRBJ2-7; tentative D gene TRBD2, with 5 bases matching. The CDR3 region: CASSRDYEQYF. The sequenced DNA: TGTGCCAGCAGTCGGGATTACGAGCAGTACTTC.